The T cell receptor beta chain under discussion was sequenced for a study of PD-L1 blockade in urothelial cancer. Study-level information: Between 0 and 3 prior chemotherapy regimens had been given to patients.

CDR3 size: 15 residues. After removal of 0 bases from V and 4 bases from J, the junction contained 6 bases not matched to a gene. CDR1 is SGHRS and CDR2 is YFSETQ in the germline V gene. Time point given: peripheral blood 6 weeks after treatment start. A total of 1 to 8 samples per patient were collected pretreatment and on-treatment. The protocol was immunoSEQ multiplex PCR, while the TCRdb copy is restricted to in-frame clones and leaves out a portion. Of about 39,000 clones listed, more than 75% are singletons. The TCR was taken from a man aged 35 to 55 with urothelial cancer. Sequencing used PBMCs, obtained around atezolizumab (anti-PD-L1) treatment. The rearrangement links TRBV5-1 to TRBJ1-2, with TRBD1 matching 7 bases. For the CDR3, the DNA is TGCGCCAGCAGCTTGGATGGGACAGCCTCCTATGGCTACACCTTC. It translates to CASSLDGTASYGYTF.